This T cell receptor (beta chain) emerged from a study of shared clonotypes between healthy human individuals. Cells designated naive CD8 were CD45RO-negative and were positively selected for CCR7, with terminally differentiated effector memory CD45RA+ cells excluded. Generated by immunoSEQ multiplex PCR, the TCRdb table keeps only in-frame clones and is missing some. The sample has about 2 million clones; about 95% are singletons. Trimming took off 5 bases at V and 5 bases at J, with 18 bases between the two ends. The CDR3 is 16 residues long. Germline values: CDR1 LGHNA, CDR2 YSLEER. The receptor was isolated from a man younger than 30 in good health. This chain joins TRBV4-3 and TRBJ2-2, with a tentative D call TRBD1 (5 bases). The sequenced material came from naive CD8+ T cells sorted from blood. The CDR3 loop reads CASSSQDTLGTGELFF. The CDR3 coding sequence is TGCGCCAGCAGCTCACAGGATACCCTCGGGACCGGGGAGCTGTTTTTT.